This T cell receptor beta chain derives from a study of cytomegalovirus exposure and HLA in healthy donors. Study overall: Out of about 190 million T cells, an earlier analysis found fewer than 140 million unique TCR beta sequences in total. General study results and limits: An assumption of roughly uniform sequencing depth across donors underlay the presence/absence analyses. Most TCR sequences were uncommon, yet certain public TCRs appeared in many donors.

A remark on this clone: Its antigen is not identified.

V was shortened by 5 bases and J by 10 bases, with 12 bases between the two germline ends. Looked up from germline, CDR1 is MNHEY and CDR2 is SVGAGI. CDR3 size: 12 residues. 13 Jbeta primers and 60 Vbeta primers were used for the PCR. Clones were sequenced by immunoSEQ multiplex PCR, and TCRdb holds only the in-frame ones, with some missing. The sample has some 190,000 clones; about three quarters are singletons. The chain couples TRBV6-5 to TRBJ2-1; tentative D call: TRBD1 (6 bases). The sequence was obtained from a woman in her twenties or thirties in good health and CMV-seropositive. The sequenced sample was PBMCs. CDR3 region: CASSTQGREQFF. Here the CDR3 DNA reads TGTGCCAGCAGTACCCAGGGGCGCGAGCAGTTCTTC.